This TCR beta chain was identified in a study of blood T cells in healthy people across ages. PCR was performed a second time for roughly 6 to 12 cycles using a sample-barcoded 5' primer and a J-beta primer mix. TCRdb reprocessed the 5' RACE reads via MiXCR and lists one record per CDR3 protein. This table has under 1,000,000 distinct CDR3 sequences, 35% to 40% appearing once. In germline, CDR1 is LGHNA, CDR2 YSLEER. This CDR3 comprises 16 residues. V was cut by 0 bases and J by 0 bases, with 8 bases left in between. This TCR derives from a young man in good health. Source material: blood. The chain uses TRBV4-3 and TRBJ1-4; D unclear. DNA for the CDR3: TGCGCCAGCAGCCAAGATGACACAGCAACTAATGAAAAACTGTTTTTT. Amino acid sequence: CASSQDDTATNEKLFF.